Each of the 25 T cell receptor beta chains below was sequenced from the same sample in a study of PD-1 blockade in mismatch repair-deficient tumors. Assay: immunoSEQ multiplex PCR; the TCRdb copy retains only in-frame clones and omits some. The data show around 100,000 clones, about 74% seen once. Source: peripheral blood, taken approximately 14 months after starting pembrolizumab. Receptors were obtained from an adult with mismatch repair-deficient cancer.

The rearrangement links TRBV7-2 to TRBJ2-3; D is perhaps TRBD2 (5 bases). Trimming cost V 3 bases and J 8 bases, with 12 bases left between them. Germline CDR1 reads SGHTA; CDR2 reads FQGNSA. CDR3 size: 13 residues. The CDR3 reads CASSLEAQGTQYF. CDR3 in DNA: TGTGCCAGCAGCTTGGAGGCCCAAGGTACGCAGTATTTT.

The chain uses TRBV11-1 and TRBJ2-7, with D tentatively TRBD1 or TRBD2 (5 bases each). CDR1 is SGHAT, CDR2 FQDESV, per germline (reference sequence). This CDR3 is built from 15 residues. Trimming pared 5 bases from V and 1 base from J, leaving 15 bases between. In nucleotides, the CDR3 is TGTGCCAGCAGCCCCCCCGGGACGGAGTCCTACGAGCAGTACTTC. This encodes CASSPPGTESYEQYF.

This chain uses TRBV29-1 with TRBJ1-5; perhaps TRBD1 as D (5 bases). Germline CDR1 SQVTM, CDR2 ANQGSEA. The V and J ends lost 7 bases and 6 bases respectively, with 16 bases between them. The CDR3 runs 13 residues. CDR3 nucleotide sequence: TGCAGCGGAGGGGATAAGGTGGGTCAGCCCCAGCATTTT. This translates into CSGGDKVGQPQHF.

This chain uses TRBV6-5 with TRBJ2-7, with 7 bases that match TRBD1. Germline-derived CDR1 and CDR2 are MNHEY and SVGAGI. The length of the CDR3 is 15 residues. After removal of 6 bases from V and 3 bases from J, the junction contained 11 bases not matched to a gene. CDR3 sequence: CASRPRQGHHYEQYF. In nucleotides, the CDR3 is TGTGCCAGCAGACCCCGACAGGGCCACCACTACGAGCAGTACTTC.

V gene TRBV9 combines with J gene TRBJ2-7; TRBD2 aligns across 11 bases. The CDR3 covers 18 residues. CDR1 is SGDLS and CDR2 is YYNGEE in the germline V gene. The trim removed 3 bases at V and 2 bases at J, leaving 13 bases unmatched. The CDR3 coding sequence is TGTGCCAGCAGCGCAGGAAATAGCGGGAGGGCTCCCACCTACGAGCAGTACTTC. This codes for CASSAGNSGRAPTYEQYF.

V gene TRBV11-3 combines with J gene TRBJ2-1; D may be TRBD2 (6 bases). Germline values: CDR1 SGHNT, CDR2 YENEEA. V lost 4 bases and J 6 bases, leaving 19 bases between the germline ends. This CDR3 has 16 amino acids. CDR3 region: CASSSLAGLVSNEQFF. The CDR3 coding sequence is TGTGCCAGCAGCTCCCTGGCGGGATTAGTGAGCAATGAGCAGTTCTTC.

The chain recombines TRBV27 with TRBJ2-2; D may be TRBD1 (6 bases). Germline V CDR1 and CDR2: MNHEY, SMNVEV (reference sequence). The V gene lost 5 bases and the J gene lost 4 bases, with 11 bases spanning the gap. The CDR3 spans 14 residues. In DNA, the CDR3 is TGTGCCAGCAGTCCTTACAGGGCCACCGGGGAGCTGTTTTTT. Translated, it gives CASSPYRATGELFF.

The rearrangement links TRBV25-1 to TRBJ1-5; the D is unclear. From germline, CDR1 is MGHDK and CDR2 SYGVNS. This CDR3 is 11 amino acids long. V shed 8 bases and J shed 3 bases, with 5 bases lying between them. The CDR3 reads CASGNNQPQHF. CDR3 DNA sequence: TGTGCCAGCGGAAACAATCAGCCCCAGCATTTT.

This clone showed up many times. V is TRBV7-9 and J is TRBJ1-1, with D possibly matching TRBD1 (5 bases). The germline V and J ends were trimmed by 7 bases and 3 bases, with 21 bases remaining between them. The CDR3 totals 16 residues. Germline assignment: CDR1 SEHNR and CDR2 FQNEAQ (reference sequence). The chain's CDR3 is CASTHLLTALDTEAFF. The CDR3 DNA follows: TGTGCCAGCACCCATCTATTGACAGCCTTGGACACTGAAGCTTTCTTT.

A word on this clone: Distinct nucleotide sequences in the sample also encode this CDR3. The rearrangement joins TRBV9 to TRBJ2-7; D gene unclear. Trimming left V 8 bases short and J 6 bases short, with 21 bases between. The CDR3 has 14 amino acids. Per germline, CDR1 SGDLS and CDR2 YYNGEE. The DNA of the CDR3 is TGTGCCAGTAGCCCCTTGCTAGTGGGAAGCGAGCAGTACTTC. Translation: CASSPLLVGSEQYF.

The V gene is TRBV6-5, the J gene TRBJ2-3; D ambiguous. V shed 0 bases and J shed 2 bases, with 6 bases lying between them. This CDR3 has 14 amino acids. In germline, CDR1 is MNHEY, CDR2 SVGAGI. The DNA of the CDR3 is TGTGCCAGCAGTTACTCGGGGTACACAGATACGCAGTATTTT. Protein: CASSYSGYTDTQYF.

As regards this clone: One junction end does not reproduce the germline sequence, and a read error may be involved. This CDR3 reads CASSLLGIGELFF. The CDR3 nucleotides read TGTGCTAGCAGCCTCCTCGGCATCGGGGAGCTGTTTTTT. This chain joins TRBV7-7 and TRBJ2-2; D gene ambiguous. Germline V lookup: CDR1 SSHAT, CDR2 FNYEAQ (reference sequence). The CDR3 spans 13 residues. Drawing the rest from reference TRBV7-7 and TRBJ2-2, the complete variable domain is GAGVSQSPRYKVTKRGQDVTLRCDPISSHATLYWYQQALGQGPEFLTYFNYEAQPDKSGLPSDRFSAERPEGSISTLTIQRTEQRDSAMYRCASSLLGIGELFFGEGSRLTVL.

V is TRBV12-5 and J is TRBJ2-7; possible D gene TRBD2, 6 bases. The CDR3 is made up of 17 amino acids. V was shortened by 6 bases and J by 3 bases, with 24 bases between the two germline ends. Per germline, CDR1 LGHNT and CDR2 FRNRAP. CDR3 in amino acids: CASGGLSSPGGNYEQYF. DNA for the CDR3: TGTGCTAGTGGAGGACTTTCCTCCCCTGGCGGGAACTACGAGCAGTACTTC.

In its sample, this clone was seen a few times. V and J are TRBV19 and TRBJ1-5; a possible D gene is TRBD1 (6 bases). This CDR3 contains 14 residues. V was trimmed by 3 bases and J by 11 bases, leaving 17 bases between them. CDR1 is LNHDA and CDR2 is SQIVND in the germline V gene (reference sequence). CDR3 bases: TGTGCCAGTAGTATGGGGGCAGGTCTCCAGGCCCAGCATTTT. Protein: CASSMGAGLQAQHF. Full variable domain (remainder filled in from reference TRBV19 and TRBJ1-5): DGGITQSPKYLFRKEGQNVTLSCEQNLNHDAMYWYRQDPGQGLRLIYYSQIVNDFQKGDIAEGYSVSREKKESFPLTVTSAQKNPTAFYLCASSMGAGLQAQHFGDGTRLSIL.

This chain links TRBV7-6 with TRBJ2-1, with 8 bases that match TRBD2. Looked up from germline, CDR1 is SGHVS and CDR2 is FNYEAQ. The V gene end was trimmed by 1 base and the J gene end by 0 bases; junction bases not matched to a gene: 5. The CDR3 is made up of 17 amino acids. This CDR3 reads CASSLEVAGFSYNEQFF. The CDR3 nucleotides are TGTGCCAGCAGCTTAGAGGTAGCGGGATTCTCCTACAATGAGCAGTTCTTC.

The chain recombines TRBV11-3 with TRBJ2-1; D may be TRBD1 (5 bases). CDR3 size: 13 residues. Germline values: CDR1 SGHNT, CDR2 YENEEA. Deletions cut 5 bases from V and 5 bases from J, with 10 bases between. CDR3 loop: CASSLTGDNEQFF. The DNA for the CDR3 is TGTGCCAGCAGCCTAACAGGTGACAATGAGCAGTTCTTC.

The chain is built from TRBV5-4 and TRBJ2-3; D is undetermined. Per germline, CDR1 SGHNT and CDR2 YYREEE (reference sequence). The CDR3 contains 12 residues. Trimming took 4 bases from V and 4 from J, leaving 7 bases between them. The CDR3 coding sequence is TGTGCCAGCAGCCTCCCCGCAGATACGCAGTATTTT. This sequence encodes CASSLPADTQYF.

V is TRBV7-2 and J is TRBJ1-1; D unresolved. Trimming removed 4 bases from V and 4 bases from J, with 10 bases in between. The germline V gene encodes CDR1 SGHTA and CDR2 FQGNSA. The CDR3 runs to 13 residues. CDR3 region: CASSSSLGTEAFF. The CDR3 nucleotides are TGTGCCAGCAGCTCCAGTTTGGGCACTGAAGCTTTCTTT.

The CDR3 region is CAISAIDGWETQYF. The CDR3 DNA reads as TGTGCCATCAGTGCGATAGATGGTTGGGAGACCCAGTACTTC. The chain recombines TRBV10-3 with TRBJ2-5; no reliable D call. V lost 4 bases and J 5 bases, leaving 14 bases between the germline ends. Looked up from germline, CDR1 is ENHRY and CDR2 is SYGVKD. This CDR3 has 14 amino acids.

The CDR3: CASSSAQGLIPTDTQYF. The DNA of the CDR3 is TGTGCCAGCAGCTCGGCCCAGGGTCTGATTCCCACAGATACGCAGTATTTT. The chain recombines TRBV11-3 with TRBJ2-3, with D possibly being TRBD1 (5 bases). Trimming removed 4 bases at V and 2 bases at J, with 19 bases between. CDR1 and CDR2 (germline): SGHNT, YENEEA. CDR3 length: 17 residues.

The CDR3 spells CASSLYYQAGNNEQFF. DNA for the CDR3: TGTGCCAGCAGCTTGTATTATCAGGCTGGAAACAATGAGCAGTTCTTC. The chain has TRBV5-4 and TRBJ2-1; no firm D call. This CDR3 has 16 residues. V gave up 1 base and J gave up 5 bases, with 16 bases separating them. CDR1 and CDR2 from the germline V gene are SGHNT and YYREEE (reference sequence). The full variable domain, its missing parts supplied by reference TRBV5-4 and TRBJ2-1, is ETGVTQSPTHLIKTRGQQVTLRCSSQSGHNTVSWYQQALGQGPQFIFQYYREEENGRGNFPPRFSGLQFPNYSSELNVNALELDDSALYLCASSLYYQAGNNEQFFGPGTRLTVL.

The count of this clone is one. The rearrangement uses TRBV10-3 and TRBJ2-5; unclear D gene. The CDR3 is 13 amino acids. Germline V gene sequence: CDR1 ENHRY, CDR2 SYGVKD. V shed 5 bases and J shed 4 bases, with 11 bases lying between them. The CDR3 sequence is CAISPGWGETQYF. DNA for the CDR3: TGTGCCATCAGTCCAGGCTGGGGAGAGACCCAGTACTTC.

The V gene is TRBV5-8, the J gene TRBJ1-1; tentatively, D is TRBD1 (6 bases). Germline V gives CDR1 SGHTS, CDR2 YDEGEE. V was trimmed by 3 bases and J by 6 bases, leaving 21 bases between them. This CDR3 contains 16 residues. The CDR3 reads CASSSPTLWGASEAFF. DNA of the CDR3: TGTGCCAGCAGCTCCCCGACTTTATGGGGGGCGTCTGAAGCTTTCTTT.

The V and J genes are TRBV5-6 and TRBJ2-5; D might be TRBD2 (6 bases). Germline V gene sequence: CDR1 SGHDT, CDR2 YYEEEE. The CDR3 consists of 15 residues. V was trimmed by 4 bases and J by 4 bases, leaving 17 bases between them. In DNA form, the CDR3 reads TGTGCCAGCAGCACAAATCTACGGGGAGGAGAGACCCAGTACTTC. Amino acids: CASSTNLRGGETQYF.

This clone was seen once. The chain carries TRBV5-4 and TRBJ1-2; weak D call: TRBD1 (6 bases). Germline V gene data show CDR1 as SGHNT and CDR2 as YYREEE (reference sequence). With 4 bases removed from V and 4 bases from J, the gap between germline ends came to 17 bases. The CDR3 has 15 amino acids. CDR3 in amino acids: CASSLGQGLSYGYTF. The CDR3 DNA sequence: TGTGCCAGCAGCCTGGGGCAGGGGCTTAGCTATGGCTACACCTTC.